The 29 T cell receptor beta chains presented below share a single source sample, sequenced in a study of cytotoxic CD8 clonotypes in ibrutinib-treated CLL. Libraries were prepared by immunoSEQ multiplex PCR; TCRdb keeps only in-frame clonotypes and omits some of them. This sample has 12,000 or so clones; around 82% occur once, and the top ten carry 20% to 25%. The input for sequencing was PBMCs, taken at disease progression, from a patient treated with ibrutinib. These receptors all stem from a human donor with chronic lymphocytic leukemia.

This rearrangement joins TRBV7-3 to TRBJ2-2; 7 positions match TRBD1. The CDR3 length is 16 residues. From germline, CDR1 is SGHTA and CDR2 FQGTGA. The ends lost 5 bases at V and 0 bases at J; junction bases unmatched: 6. CDR3 DNA: TGTGCCAGCAGCCCCCAGGGACAGTCGAACACCGGGGAGCTGTTTTTT. Protein sequence: CASSPQGQSNTGELFF.

The chain combines TRBV28 with TRBJ1-2; 9 bases are a match to TRBD1. The CDR3 contains 15 residues. Per the germline V gene, CDR1 is MDHEN and CDR2 is SYDVKM. V gave up 3 bases and J gave up 8 bases; unmatched junction bases: 10. The CDR3 loop reads CASSLSGTGFGGYTF. DNA of the CDR3: TGTGCCAGCAGTTTGTCCGGGACAGGGTTTGGAGGCTACACCTTC.

The CDR3 here is CASSRAGQGARSDTQYF. The CDR3 DNA follows: TGTGCCAGCAGCAGGGCGGGACAGGGGGCGCGATCAGATACGCAGTATTTT. The gene calls are TRBV21-1 and TRBJ2-3; the table's D gene call, TRBD1, was not cross checked with the DNA. TRBV21-1 is an annotated pseudogene. The CDR3 totals 17 residues.

The J gene is TRBJ1-2, the V gene TRBV7-9; 9 bases map to TRBD1. The CDR3 spans 17 residues. J lost 0 bases, V lost 7 bases, and 12 bases had no gene match. Germline lookup yields CDR1 SEHNR and CDR2 FQNEAQ (reference sequence). The CDR3 sequence: CASTPSRGQGPNYGYTF. The CDR3, as DNA: TGTGCCAGCACTCCCAGCCGGGGACAGGGACCTAACTATGGCTACACCTTC.

This chain links TRBV2 with TRBJ2-3; 7 bases match TRBD1. Germline V gives CDR1 SNHLY, CDR2 FYNNEI. CDR3 length: 15 amino acids. Germline trimming cut 8 bases from V and 6 bases from J; bases unmatched to any gene: 14. The CDR3 is CASGAGTAIGDTQYF. The CDR3 DNA is TGTGCCAGCGGAGCCGGGACAGCCATAGGGGATACGCAGTATTTT.

The chain joins TRBV6-1 to TRBJ2-1; 8 bases are shared with TRBD2. CDR3 length: 16 amino acids. Germline values: CDR1 MNHNS, CDR2 SASEGT. V lost 1 base and J lost 2; bases outside the gene matches: 4. CDR3 loop: CASSEEAGLAYNEQFF. Here the CDR3 DNA reads TGTGCCAGCAGTGAAGAAGCGGGACTAGCCTACAATGAGCAGTTCTTC.

The chain carries TRBV7-9 and TRBJ2-1; tentatively, D is TRBD1 (7 bases). The CDR3 covers 17 residues. Germline assignment: CDR1 SEHNR and CDR2 FQNEAQ (reference sequence). The ends were cut back, 5 bases at V and 6 bases at J, with 23 bases in the middle. CDR3 nucleotides: TGTGCCAGCAGCCTTTACCGGGAGACAGGGTTAATCAATGAGCAGTTCTTC. Translated: CASSLYRETGLINEQFF.

The J gene is TRBJ2-1, the V gene TRBV4-1; TRBD2 matches at 10 bases. Trimming took 4 bases from V and 6 from J; bases not matched to a gene: 6. The CDR3 runs to 15 residues. In germline, CDR1 is MGHRA, CDR2 YSYEKL. The CDR3 loop reads CASSPGPSGSNEQFF. In nucleotides, the CDR3 is TGCGCCAGCAGCCCGGGTCCTAGCGGGAGCAATGAGCAGTTCTTC.

J is TRBJ1-1 and V is TRBV10-3; D ambiguous. Germline lookup yields CDR1 ENHRY and CDR2 SYGVKD. This CDR3 spans 11 amino acids. Between the trimmed V and J ends, which lost 11 bases and 1 base, there was a span of 8 bases. Here the CDR3 DNA reads TGTGCCGCTCGGAGGAACACTGAAGCTTTCTTT. Its protein is CAARRNTEAFF.

The rearrangement joins TRBV6-5 to TRBJ2-7, with D maybe TRBD2 (5 bases). V gave up 4 bases and J gave up 9 bases, with 25 bases separating them. This CDR3 contains 16 residues. The germline V gene has CDR1 MNHEY and CDR2 SVGAGI. CDR3 DNA: TGTGCCAGCAGTTCCCACCTAGCTCAACGGCAGTACCGGCAGTACTTC. This codes for CASSSHLAQRQYRQYF.

There are a few counts of this clone. The chain couples TRBV6-5 to TRBJ2-1, with 7 bases aligning to TRBD1. The CDR3 spans 14 residues. V gave up 6 bases and J gave up 5 bases; unmatched junction bases: 7. CDR1 and CDR2 from the germline V gene are MNHEY and SVGAGI. CDR3 in amino acids: CASSLRDSDNEQFF. As DNA, the CDR3 is TGTGCCAGCAGCCTCCGGGACAGCGACAATGAGCAGTTCTTC.

The chain is built from TRBV12-2 and TRBJ2-1. TRBV12-2 is flagged as a pseudogene. This CDR3 spans 13 amino acids. The CDR3 sequence is CASRLVWDNEQFF. CDR3 DNA sequence: TGTGCAAGTCGCTTAGTCTGGGACAATGAGCAGTTCTTC.

This chain uses TRBV27 with TRBJ1-1; no clear D. Germline V gene sequence: CDR1 MNHEY, CDR2 SMNVEV (reference sequence). This CDR3 contains 13 residues. Trimming left V 0 bases short and J 5 bases short, with 7 bases between. The CDR3 sequence is CASSLSDKTEAFF. CDR3 in DNA: TGTGCCAGCAGTTTATCCGATAAAACTGAAGCTTTCTTT.

The chain employs TRBV7-8 and TRBJ2-3, with 8 positions matching TRBD2. V was clipped by 6 bases and J by 5 bases; unmatched bases: 16. The CDR3 runs 17 residues. The germline gives CDR1 SGHVS, CDR2 FQNEAQ. CDR3 DNA: TGTGCCAGCAGACCGGGACTAGTCCTTTACACCATAGATACGCAGTATTTT. The encoded protein is CASRPGLVLYTIDTQYF.

The rearrangement uses TRBV2 and TRBJ1-5, with D maybe TRBD1 (6 bases). The CDR3 covers 14 residues. Per germline, CDR1 SNHLY and CDR2 FYNNEI. Trimming took 6 bases from V and 0 from J, leaving 9 bases between them. The DNA of the CDR3 is TGTGCCAGCAGGGACAGATATAGCAATCAGCCCCAGCATTTT. As protein: CASRDRYSNQPQHF.

This clone was found once. The V gene is TRBV7-3, the J gene TRBJ1-1, with D possibly being TRBD1 (6 bases). The CDR3 covers 14 residues. The ends were cut back, 2 bases at V and 5 bases at J, with 12 bases in the middle. Germline CDR1 is SGHTA and CDR2 is FQGTGA. CDR3 residues: CASSLGPGATEAFF. CDR3 bases: TGTGCCAGCAGCTTAGGGCCGGGGGCGACTGAAGCTTTCTTT.

The chain links TRBV11-3 to TRBJ2-7, with 10 bases lining up with TRBD2. The CDR3 is made up of 16 amino acids. V lost 5 bases, J lost 3 bases, and 10 bases stayed unmatched. The germline CDR1 and CDR2 sequences are SGHNT and YENEEA. As DNA, the CDR3 is TGTGCCAGCAGCCCCTACTCCCAGCGGGAGGGCTACGAGCAGTACTTC. It specifies CASSPYSQREGYEQYF.

This clone was detected only a few times. The chain is built from TRBV5-4 and TRBJ2-7, with 8 bases fitting TRBD2. The CDR3 is 16 residues long. The germline V gene encodes CDR1 SGHNT and CDR2 YYREEE (reference sequence). With 1 base clipped from V and 3 bases from J, the junction kept 9 bases outside the gene matches. The CDR3 here is CASSLMSGGNSYEQYF. CDR3 in DNA: TGTGCCAGCAGCTTGATGAGCGGGGGAAATAGCTACGAGCAGTACTTC.

The rearrangement joins TRBV19 to TRBJ1-5; D unresolved. V dropped 5 bases and J dropped 7 bases, with 12 bases sitting between them. The CDR3 loop spans 13 amino acids. Germline values: CDR1 LNHDA, CDR2 SQIVND (reference sequence). In DNA form, the CDR3 reads TGTGCCAGTAGTGGTATCGTAGGCCAGCCCCAGCATTTT. Residues: CASSGIVGQPQHF. Looking up the rest from reference TRBV19 and TRBJ1-5 gives the full variable domain: DGGITQSPKYLFRKEGQNVTLSCEQNLNHDAMYWYRQDPGQGLRLIYYSQIVNDFQKGDIAEGYSVSREKKESFPLTVTSAQKNPTAFYLCASSGIVGQPQHFGDGTRLSIL.

The V gene is TRBV5-6, the J gene TRBJ1-5; D possibly corresponds to TRBD1 (5 bases). Between the trimmed V and J ends, which lost 1 base and 4 bases, there was a span of 9 bases. This CDR3 comprises 14 residues. Germline CDR1 reads SGHDT; CDR2 reads YYEEEE. In nucleotides, the CDR3 is TGTGCCAGCAGCTTGTTGGGGGAGAATCAGCCCCAGCATTTT. Its translation is CASSLLGENQPQHF.

This clone was detected only a few times. The chain is built from TRBV28 and TRBJ2-1, with 14 bases aligning to TRBD2. V dropped 7 bases and J dropped 9; count of bases not matched to a gene: 20. The CDR3 totals 19 residues. Germline assignment: CDR1 MDHEN and CDR2 SYDVKM. The CDR3 sequence: CASTPPGLAGVVGSGEQFF. For the CDR3, the DNA is TGTGCCAGCACCCCGCCGGGACTAGCGGGAGTAGTAGGGTCAGGTGAGCAGTTCTTC.

The CDR3 sequence is CAISPQGTYGYTF. The CDR3 DNA is TGTGCCATCAGCCCACAGGGAACCTATGGCTACACCTTC. The chain combines TRBV10-3 with TRBJ1-2; TRBD1 might be the D (6 bases). The CDR3 is 13 residues long. Between the trimmed V and J ends, which lost 6 bases and 4 bases, there was a span of 12 bases. Germline V CDR1 and CDR2: ENHRY, SYGVKD.

The chain uses TRBV6-5 and TRBJ2-7, with a tentative D call TRBD2 (5 bases). Trimming pared 2 bases from V and 1 base from J, leaving 12 bases between. The CDR3 totals 15 residues. In germline, CDR1 is MNHEY, CDR2 SVGAGI. The CDR3 region is CASSYDRGQSYEQYF. Here the CDR3 DNA reads TGTGCCAGCAGTTACGATCGAGGGCAATCCTACGAGCAGTACTTC.

This rearrangement joins TRBV29-1 to TRBJ2-5; D is ambiguous. The CDR3 spans 14 residues. CDR1 and CDR2 (germline): SQVTM, ANQGSEA. Trimming removed 1 base from V and 3 bases from J, with 12 bases in between. The CDR3 protein is CSVEVWTQEETQYF. The CDR3, as DNA: TGCAGCGTTGAAGTTTGGACCCAGGAAGAGACCCAGTACTTC.

The CDR3: CASSVVYGYTF. The CDR3 region has the DNA TGTGCCAGCAGTGTTGTCTATGGCTACACCTTC. The chain carries TRBV6-1 and TRBJ1-2; D gene ambiguous. The V gene's germline CDR1 is MNHNS and CDR2 SASEGT. V lost 4 bases, J lost 4 bases, and 4 bases lay in between. The CDR3 loop spans 11 amino acids.

V and J are TRBV19 and TRBJ1-4, with D perhaps TRBD1 (5 bases). V lost 5 bases to trimming and J lost 0 bases, with 13 bases between them. CDR1 LNHDA and CDR2 SQIVND come from the germline V gene (reference sequence). The CDR3 runs 16 residues. CDR3 sequence reads: CASSFQGKATNEKLFF. The CDR3 nucleotides are TGTGCCAGTAGTTTTCAGGGAAAGGCAACTAATGAAAAACTGTTTTTT.

The count of this clone is one. The chain recombines TRBV27 with TRBJ2-7, with 7 positions matching TRBD2. Germline CDR1 and CDR2: MNHEY and SMNVEV (reference sequence). The CDR3 has 14 residues. The V segment lost 8 bases and the J segment 6 bases; nucleotides outside the gene matches: 13. CDR3 amino acids: CASSSGGVLREQYF. DNA of the CDR3: TGTGCCAGCTCGTCGGGGGGAGTGCTTCGCGAGCAGTACTTC.

This chain connects TRBV5-1 to TRBJ2-5, with 9 positions matching TRBD1. This CDR3 has 18 residues. Germline loops: CDR1 SGHRS, CDR2 YFSETQ. Trimming at V came to 0 bases and at J to 4 bases, leaving 13 bases not matched to a gene. The chain's CDR3 is CASSLVRLQGANRETQYF. DNA for the CDR3: TGCGCCAGCAGCTTGGTACGCCTACAGGGGGCGAATAGAGAGACCCAGTACTTC.

The chain links TRBV11-2 to TRBJ1-3; 9 nucleotides match TRBD1. The germline CDR1 and CDR2 sequences are SGHAT and FQNNGV. The V segment lost 5 bases and the J segment 3 bases; nucleotides outside the gene matches: 8. This CDR3 has 16 amino acids. Here the CDR3 reads CASSTQGQGSGNTIYF. The CDR3 DNA is TGTGCCAGCAGCACCCAGGGACAGGGAAGTGGAAACACCATATATTTT.